This paragraph covers one T cell receptor (beta chain) sequence. The specificity of this receptor is unknown. Base qualities were left out, and no much larger clone turns up one base away. To sequence the TCRbeta CDR3 region, genomic DNA was isolated from the sorted cells. TCRbeta CDR3 regions were sequenced using the immunoSEQ Assay. TCRdb re-hosts the immuneACCESS table, in-frame sequences only. Its copies lack some clones; in the studies checked, an unresolved V gene accounts for under half of them, and the cause for the rest is not known. The sample records tens of thousands of clones, approximately 90% of which are singletons. The top ten clones comprise around 0.69% of the sample. CDR1 and CDR2, per the germline V gene (reference sequence), are LNHDA and SQIVND. Trimming removed 3 bases from V and 2 bases from J; the gene matches leave 3 bases unexplained. Taken from cysteine to phenylalanine, the CDR3 has 14 residues. Just the 42-base CDR3 DNA is kept, in frame starting at base 1.

The record originates from a study of OX40 agonist ivuxolimab in advanced cancers. About the full investigation: Ivuxolimab, which targeted the costimulatory receptor OX40 (CD134), was an agonistic, fully human IgG2 monoclonal antibody. Three dose-escalation patients achieved partial responses, one with hepatocellular carcinoma and two with cutaneous melanoma. In the dose-escalation cohort, approximately 82% of patients were male, and the mean age was approximately 60 years, with a range of roughly 20 to 85. The monotherapy dose-escalation portion (N ≈ 50 patients) of the phase I ivuxolimab trial is reported in the paper. Intravenous ivuxolimab was administered to patients every 2 weeks at six dose levels: 0.01, 0.1, 0.3, 1.5, 3 and 10 mg/kg. Prior anti-PD-1, anti-PD-L1 or anti-CTLA-4 therapy was permitted, and approximately 39% of dose-escalation patients had received checkpoint inhibitors. The point of sequencing TCRbeta in the periphery was to test whether ivuxolimab changed TCR sequence diversity and drove clonal T-cell expansion. Of the approximately 50 dose-escalation patients, hepatocellular carcinoma was present in about 20, melanoma in around 15, renal cell carcinoma in 9 and head and neck cancer in 9. Points the paper makes about the study in general: After ivuxolimab, CD8+ T cells had more expanded clones than CD4+ T cells on average. In partial responders in the 0.1-3.0 mg/kg groups, normalized peripheral clonal expansion was found to be among the lowest, especially among CD8+ T cells. At doses of 0.1 to 3.0 mg/kg, clonal expansion of both CD4+ and CD8+ blood T cells was observed from baseline to week 6. The antigen specificity of the peripheral T cells that underwent clonal expansion was not determined. Low levels of normalized T-cell clonal expansion were also shown by some nonresponding patients.

Patients with a history of autoimmune disease or receiving systemic immunosuppression were excluded from the trial. Peripheral blood for TCR sequencing was collected from all dose cohorts at baseline, on cycle 4 day 1, and on cycle 7 day 1. The samples were drawn from a first-in-human, open-label, multicenter phase I dose-escalation trial of ivuxolimab. The trial enrolled adults with locally advanced or metastatic head and neck squamous cell, hepatocellular, melanoma or renal cell carcinoma. Before TCR sequencing, CD4+ and CD8+ T cells were separately sorted from peripheral blood. The input for sequencing was CD4+ or CD8+ T cells sorted from blood, taken in a trial of the OX40 agonist ivuxolimab. The TCR was taken from an adult with an advanced solid tumor such as melanoma, head and neck, liver or kidney cancer. The rearranged segments are TRBV19 and TRBJ2-7; TRBD2 lines up with 8 middle nucleotides. This receptor carries the CDR3 CASSMREVPYEQYF. The DNA sequence is as follows: TGTGCCAGTAGTATGCGGGAGGTGCCCTACGAGCAGTACTTC.